This T cell receptor (beta chain) was sequenced in a study of blood T cell repertoires in COVID-19. Study in general: Both acute and convalescent COVID-19 samples were obtained from the United States, Italy and Spain.

Produced via immunoSEQ multiplex PCR; TCRdb's table is partial and in-frame only. The sample holds hundreds of thousands of clones; 75% to 90% are singletons and the top ten take under 5%. Trimming stripped 2 bases from V and 5 bases from J, with 11 bases between. This CDR3 has 14 amino acids. Germline V gene lookup returns CDR1 SGHNT and CDR2 YYREEE (reference sequence). Recovery meant two consecutive negative NP/OP PCR tests, professional clearance, or resolved symptoms. The receptor was isolated from a woman aged 25 to 39 who had recovered from COVID-19. Sequencing was performed on PBMCs or T cells enriched from blood (not recorded which). The genes are TRBV5-4 and TRBJ1-5, with D perhaps TRBD1 (5 bases). Written as DNA, the CDR3 is TGTGCCAGCAGCTTAGATCCGGGGGATCAGCCCCAGCATTTT. Translation: CASSLDPGDQPQHF.